A single sample is the source of the 13 T cell receptor beta chains below, sequenced in a study of T cells after yellow fever vaccination. Each CDR3 protein is one row after TCRdb ran MiXCR on the 5' RACE reads. The sample has some 240,000 distinct CDR3 sequences; about 5% are singletons. The sequenced sample was CD4+ T cells sorted from PBMCs, obtained on the day of the yellow fever booster vaccination. The receptor source for this set is a man younger than 35 who received the YFV17D yellow fever vaccine.

This clonotype was seen only a few times. The chain carries TRBV7-3 and TRBJ2-1; 9 bases align to TRBD1. Germline assignment: CDR1 SGHTA and CDR2 FQGTGA. This CDR3 comprises 17 residues. V lost 5 bases to trimming and J lost 4 bases; unmatched junction nucleotides: 12. As DNA, the CDR3 is TGTGCCAGCAGCGCCGGAAGGGGGACAGGGACTTACAATGAGCAGTTCTTC. Protein product: CASSAGRGTGTYNEQFF. Full variable domain (remainder filled in from reference TRBV7-3 and TRBJ2-1): GAGVSQTPSNKVTEKGKYVELRCDPISGHTALYWYRQSLGQGPEFLIYFQGTGAADDSGLPNDRFFAVRPEGSVSTLKIQRTERGDSAVYLCASSAGRGTGTYNEQFFGPGTRLTVL.

The table lists this clonotype with a few counts. This sequence joins TRBV19 and TRBJ2-2; 8 nucleotides line up with TRBD1. CDR1 is LNHDA, CDR2 SQIVND, per germline (reference sequence). After removal of 5 bases from V and 3 bases from J, the junction contained 5 bases not matched to a gene. The CDR3 contains 15 residues. The CDR3 protein is CASSRTTGDTGELFF. The DNA for the CDR3 is TGTGCCAGTAGTCGAACGACAGGGGACACCGGGGAGCTGTTTTTT.

The chain combines TRBV4-3 with TRBJ1-2; TRBD1 aligns across 8 bases. The CDR3 is 14 amino acids. With 6 bases clipped from V and 5 bases from J, the junction kept 8 bases outside the gene matches. Germline V gene data show CDR1 as LGHNA and CDR2 as YSLEER. CDR3 sequence (DNA): TGCGCCAGCAGACGGGACAGGCTTGGGTATGGCTACACCTTC. It yields the protein CASRRDRLGYGYTF.

This clonotype was picked up a small number of times. The chain's CDR3 is CASSPGRGIGNTIYF. CDR3 DNA sequence: TGTGCCAGCAGCCCCGGGAGGGGGATCGGAAACACCATATATTTT. This chain connects TRBV7-2 to TRBJ1-3; tentatively, D is TRBD1 (6 bases). The germline V gene has CDR1 SGHTA and CDR2 FQGNSA. The CDR3 is made up of 15 amino acids. V was cut by 5 bases and J by 4 bases, with 15 bases left in between.

In this sample, this clonotype turned up many times. The rearrangement links TRBV20-1 to TRBJ2-7, with D tentatively TRBD1 (7 bases). This CDR3 is 12 amino acids long. Germline CDR1 DFQATT, CDR2 SNEGSKA (reference sequence). The V end lost 5 bases, the J end lost 6 bases, and 14 bases lay between the germline ends. The CDR3 sequence is CSARQGLREQYV. CDR3 DNA: TGCAGTGCTCGACAGGGACTTCGCGAGCAGTACGTC.

The gene calls are TRBV6-1 and TRBJ1-2; TRBD1 agrees at 7 bases. J gave up 3 bases and V 4 bases, and 5 bases lay outside the gene matches. From germline, CDR1 is MNHNS and CDR2 SASEGT. This CDR3 region has 14 residues. CDR3 protein: CASSGPRGDYGYTF. The CDR3 nucleotides are TGTGCCAGCAGTGGGCCCAGGGGGGACTATGGCTACACCTTC.

Only a few counts were recorded for this clonotype. The chain joins TRBV18 to TRBJ1-4; D is unclear. The CDR3 covers 14 residues. The ends were cut back, 6 bases at V and 5 bases at J, with 13 bases in the middle. The germline gives CDR1 KGHSH, CDR2 LQKENI. The CDR3 sequence: CASSPDGGNEKLFF. CDR3 nucleotide sequence: TGTGCCAGCTCTCCCGATGGAGGGAATGAAAAACTGTTTTTT.

Only a few counts were recorded for this clonotype. The chain couples TRBV20-1 to TRBJ2-7, with TRBD1 identical over 10 bases. Germline CDR1 reads DFQATT; CDR2 reads SNEGSKA (reference sequence). The V and J ends lost 2 bases and 5 bases, in that order; junction bases with no gene match: 3. The CDR3 covers 13 residues. The CDR3 loop is CSARTGQGNEQYF. The CDR3 region has the DNA TGCAGTGCTAGAACGGGACAGGGGAACGAGCAGTACTTC.

This clonotype has more than one count but fewer than ten. CDR3: CASSQGSVAYTDTQYF. In DNA form, the CDR3 reads TGTGCCAGCAGCCAAGGTAGCGTGGCCTACACAGATACGCAGTATTTT. J is TRBJ2-3 and V is TRBV4-2; D possibly corresponds to TRBD2 (5 bases). The ends were cut back, 1 base at V and 2 bases at J, with 13 bases in the middle. This CDR3 is 16 amino acids long. From germline, CDR1 is LGHNA and CDR2 YNFKEQ.

This clonotype was detected only a few times. This chain connects TRBV4-1 to TRBJ2-7; 9 positions match TRBD1. The length of the CDR3 is 15 residues. CDR1 and CDR2 (germline): MGHRA, YSYEKL. The V gene end was trimmed by 2 bases and the J gene end by 7 bases; junction bases not matched to a gene: 9. The CDR3 spells CASSQPTGGVGEQYF. CDR3 DNA sequence: TGCGCCAGCAGCCAACCCACAGGGGGCGTAGGGGAGCAGTACTTC.

There are a few counts of this clonotype. This chain connects TRBV4-3 to TRBJ2-3, with D perhaps matching TRBD1 (5 bases). The CDR3 is 16 residues long. Germline V CDR1 and CDR2: LGHNA, YSLEER. V lost 0 bases and J 4 bases, leaving 14 bases between the germline ends. CDR3 coding DNA: TGCGCCAGCAGCCAAGAGGATAGGGGCGAAGCAGATACGCAGTATTTT. Translation: CASSQEDRGEADTQYF.

This clonotype was detected ten times or more. The gene calls are TRBV20-1 and TRBJ1-1; no definite D call. CDR1 is DFQATT, CDR2 SNEGSKA, per germline (reference sequence). V was cut by 1 base and J by 1 base, with 4 bases left in between. This CDR3 has 12 residues. The CDR3 loop reads CSARGQNTEAFF. CDR3 nucleotide sequence: TGCAGTGCTAGAGGACAGAACACTGAAGCTTTCTTT.

The J gene is TRBJ2-7, the V gene TRBV7-2, with 7 bases lining up with TRBD1. This CDR3 region has 14 residues. V lost 5 bases to trimming and J lost 3 bases; unmatched junction nucleotides: 7. CDR1 is SGHTA, CDR2 FQGNSA, per germline. The CDR3 reads CASSIQGTLYEQYF. CDR3 in DNA: TGTGCCAGCAGCATACAGGGGACACTCTACGAGCAGTACTTC.